This TCR beta chain originates from a study of control samples from healthy donors and cancer patients. Germline CDR1 reads WNHNN; CDR2 reads SYGVQD (reference sequence). Deletions cut 3 bases from V and 8 bases from J, with 16 bases between. CDR3 length: 15 amino acids. Clones were read by immunoSEQ multiplex PCR, and TCRdb kept only the in-frame ones, dropping some. Here the sample spans hundreds of thousands of clones, around 90% being singletons. The source is a man aged 35 to 55 with head and neck cancer. Sequencing input: PBMCs. The chain is built from TRBV10-1 and TRBJ1-4; D remains unclear. CDR3 sequence (DNA): TGCGCCAGCAGTGAACGTCCAGCCCCGGGAGAAAAACTGTTTTTT. Amino acids: CASSERPAPGEKLFF.